These 20 T cell receptor beta chains share one sample of origin, sequenced in a study of T-cell reconstitution after alpha-beta-depleted transplantation in children. Preparation of the TCRbeta library involved a method that used unique molecular identifiers. TCRdb fed the PCR reads into MiXCR, producing one record per CDR3 protein. Altogether about 980,000 distinct CDR3 sequences are present, roughly 31% being singletons, with the ten largest covering around 30%. Specimen: PBMCs, mostly from graft donor cells, collected 360 days after TCRalphabeta/CD19-depleted stem cell transplant. The receptors stem from a boy younger than two who had a stem cell transplant for SCID, so the T cells may come from the graft donor.

Only a few counts were recorded for this clonotype. The V gene is TRBV27, the J gene TRBJ2-3; D may be TRBD2 (6 bases). The germline CDR1 and CDR2 sequences are MNHEY and SMNVEV (reference sequence). The CDR3 covers 15 residues. Trimming shortened V by 5 bases and J by 2 bases, and 14 bases separated the two germline ends. CDR3 protein: CASSPQGLSTDTQYF. DNA of the CDR3: TGTGCCAGCAGTCCCCAGGGACTGTCCACAGATACGCAGTATTTT.

The chain joins TRBV20-1 to TRBJ1-2; the D gene is possibly TRBD1 (5 bases). Germline lookup yields CDR1 DFQATT and CDR2 SNEGSKA (reference sequence). Trimming left V 3 bases short and J 5 bases short, with 22 bases between. This CDR3 comprises 16 residues. CDR3 nucleotide sequence: TGCAGTGCTAGGGCCAGTGGGGCCTCCGGGAGTTATGGCTACACCTTC. Its translation is CSARASGASGSYGYTF.

The rearrangement joins TRBV19 to TRBJ2-7; D possibly matches TRBD1 or TRBD2 (5 bases each). CDR1 and CDR2 (germline): LNHDA, SQIVND (reference sequence). The CDR3 consists of 12 residues. V lost 3 bases to trimming and J lost 6 bases, with 9 bases between them. The CDR3 is CASSIRGAEQYF. The CDR3 DNA reads TGTGCCAGTAGTATTCGAGGGGCCGAGCAGTACTTC. Looking up the rest from reference TRBV19 and TRBJ2-7 gives the full variable domain: DGGITQSPKYLFRKEGQNVTLSCEQNLNHDAMYWYRQDPGQGLRLIYYSQIVNDFQKGDIAEGYSVSREKKESFPLTVTSAQKNPTAFYLCASSIRGAEQYFGPGTRLTVT.

CDR3 in amino acids: CSAGPGDEQFF. In DNA, the CDR3 is TGCAGCGCCGGGCCGGGGGATGAGCAGTTCTTC. This sequence joins TRBV29-1 and TRBJ2-1, with TRBD2 as a possible D gene (6 bases). Germline lookup yields CDR1 SQVTM and CDR2 ANQGSEA. The CDR3 spans 11 residues. V was shortened by 7 bases and J by 8 bases, with 12 bases between the two germline ends.

This clonotype was detected a few times. The rearrangement uses TRBV29-1 and TRBJ2-3; tentative D call: TRBD2 (5 bases). CDR1 is SQVTM and CDR2 is ANQGSEA in the germline V gene. CDR3 length: 16 residues. Trimming shortened V by 1 base and J by 1 base, and 15 bases separated the two germline ends. CDR3 DNA: TGCAGCGTTGAAGGTGCGGGCGGACCACGCACAGATACGCAGTATTTT. It codes for CSVEGAGGPRTDTQYF.

The chain links TRBV7-9 to TRBJ2-2; 7 nucleotides line up with TRBD1. This CDR3 has 17 amino acids. Trimming removed 5 bases from V and 0 bases from J; junction bases left unmatched: 9. CDR1 SEHNR and CDR2 FQNEAQ come from the germline V gene (reference sequence). The CDR3 bases are TGTGCCAGCAGCAAACTCCGACAGGGAGCGAACACCGGGGAGCTGTTTTTT. Its translation is CASSKLRQGANTGELFF.

The chain couples TRBV27 to TRBJ2-1; tentative D call: TRBD1 (6 bases). Germline lookup yields CDR1 MNHEY and CDR2 SMNVEV (reference sequence). This CDR3 has 15 residues. V was cut by 6 bases and J by 9 bases, with 21 bases left in between. The CDR3 DNA reads as TGTGCCAGCAGCTGGGAAAGGGGGTGGGGAACTGAGCAGTTCTTC. The encoded protein is CASSWERGWGTEQFF.

In its sample, this clonotype was seen a few times. This chain connects TRBV11-1 to TRBJ2-5; D remains ambiguous. CDR1 is SGHAT and CDR2 is FQDESV in the germline V gene (reference sequence). The V gene lost 1 base and the J gene lost 2 bases, with 11 bases spanning the gap. This CDR3 comprises 15 residues. The DNA of the CDR3 is TGTGCCAGCAGCTTAGACGTAAAACCTCAAGAGACCCAGTACTTC. Translated, it gives CASSLDVKPQETQYF. Full variable domain (rest looked up from reference TRBV11-1 and TRBJ2-5): EAEVAQSPRYKITEKSQAVAFWCDPISGHATLYWYRQILGQGPELLVQFQDESVVDDSQLPKDRFSAERLKGVDSTLKIQPAELGDSAMYLCASSLDVKPQETQYFGPGTRLLVL.

V and J are TRBV4-2 and TRBJ1-3; D gene unclear. The CDR3 length is 17 residues. Trimming took 4 bases from V and 4 from J, leaving 20 bases between them. The germline gives CDR1 LGHNA, CDR2 YNFKEQ. The CDR3 DNA is TGTGCCAGCAGCCCAACCGCAATGGGTTACGAGGGAAACACCATATATTTT. Translating gives CASSPTAMGYEGNTIYF.

This clonotype has a handful of counts. The chain employs TRBV27 and TRBJ1-5; TRBD1 might be the D (6 bases). V lost 6 bases and J lost 2, with 11 bases in between. The length of the CDR3 is 14 residues. Per the germline V gene, CDR1 is MNHEY and CDR2 is SMNVEV (reference sequence). For the CDR3, the DNA is TGTGCCAGCAGGTCCTCAGGGGGCAATCAGCCCCAGCATTTT. Translated, it gives CASRSSGGNQPQHF.

This rearrangement joins TRBV4-1 to TRBJ2-7; D is unresolved. V was cut by 1 base and J by 3 bases, with 7 bases left in between. The CDR3 totals 13 residues. Germline V gene lookup returns CDR1 MGHRA and CDR2 YSYEKL. CDR3 DNA sequence: TGCGCCAGCAGCCAAGTCCTGGACTACGAGCAGTACTTC. This sequence encodes CASSQVLDYEQYF.

The chain combines TRBV18 with TRBJ2-1; 10 positions match TRBD1. After removal of 6 bases from V and 7 bases from J, the junction contained 9 bases not matched to a gene. The CDR3 contains 15 residues. CDR1 and CDR2 (germline): KGHSH, LQKENI. For the CDR3, the DNA is TGTGCCAGCTCCCGCCGGGACAGGGGAGGGAATGAGCAGTTCTTC. It encodes CASSRRDRGGNEQFF.

The CDR3 nucleotides read TGTGCCAGCTGTAAACAGTGGGGGCAGTTCTTC. Translating gives CASCKQWGQFF. V and J are TRBV12-3 or TRBV12-4 and TRBJ2-1, with no clear D. The V gene lost 8 bases and the J gene lost 12 bases, with 14 bases spanning the gap. The CDR3 totals 11 residues.

The V and J genes are TRBV4-2 and TRBJ2-6, with D maybe TRBD2 (6 bases). Germline CDR1 is LGHNA and CDR2 is YNFKEQ. The CDR3 is made up of 16 amino acids. The V end lost 1 base, the J end lost 5 bases, and 12 bases lay between the germline ends. CDR3 DNA: TGTGCCAGCAGCCAAGCCTTTGGAGGGAGGGCCAACGTCCTGACTTTC. Protein sequence: CASSQAFGGRANVLTF.

This clonotype has just a few counts. The chain uses TRBV7-9 and TRBJ2-7; D gene ambiguous. Per the germline V gene, CDR1 is SEHNR and CDR2 is FQNEAQ (reference sequence). Trimming removed 8 bases from V and 0 bases from J, with 11 bases in between. The CDR3 extends over 13 amino acids. CDR3 sequence reads: CASGIGSSYEQYF. The CDR3 DNA is TGTGCCAGCGGGATTGGAAGCTCCTACGAGCAGTACTTC.

The chain has TRBV19 and TRBJ2-3, with D perhaps TRBD1 or TRBD2 (5 bases each). The V end lost 7 bases, the J end lost 7 bases, and 15 bases lay between the germline ends. Germline CDR1 reads LNHDA; CDR2 reads SQIVND (reference sequence). The CDR3 is 13 residues long. CDR3 nucleotides: TGTGCCAGTAACACGGACCGGGGCAATACGCAGTATTTT. Translation gives CASNTDRGNTQYF.

This clonotype was found a few times. The chain links TRBV12-3 or TRBV12-4 to TRBJ2-3; D unclear. V was clipped by 3 bases and J by 1 base, with 8 bases between them. This CDR3 comprises 14 residues. CDR3 loop: CASSFPKGTDTQYF. The CDR3 DNA is TGTGCCAGCAGTTTCCCGAAGGGCACAGATACGCAGTATTTT.

This clonotype has just one count. J is TRBJ2-2 and V is TRBV7-2; no clear D. CDR3 length: 14 residues. The germline V gene has CDR1 SGHTA and CDR2 FQGNSA. Trimming shortened V by 4 bases and J by 0 bases, and 6 bases separated the two germline ends. The CDR3, as DNA: TGTGCCAGCAGCTACCTACCGAACACCGGGGAGCTGTTTTTT. This codes for CASSYLPNTGELFF. Full variable domain (outside the CDR3, taken from reference TRBV7-2 and TRBJ2-2): GAGVSQSPSNKVTEKGKDVELRCDPISGHTALYWYRQSLGQGLEFLIYFQGNSAPDKSGLPSDRFSAERTGGSVSTLTIQRTQQEDSAVYLCASSYLPNTGELFFGEGSRLTVL.

This clonotype was picked up a small number of times. The V and J genes are TRBV27 and TRBJ2-3; 11 bases line up with TRBD1. The ends lost 5 bases at V and 5 bases at J; junction bases unmatched: 6. The CDR3 has 15 amino acids. The germline V gene encodes CDR1 MNHEY and CDR2 SMNVEV (reference sequence). The chain's CDR3 is CASSRTGGIIDTQYF. DNA of the CDR3: TGTGCCAGCAGTCGGACAGGGGGCATTATAGATACGCAGTATTTT.

This clonotype has only a few counts. V usage is TRBV27 and J usage is TRBJ2-5, with D perhaps matching TRBD2 (6 bases). V was shortened by 0 bases and J by 2 bases, with 22 bases between the two germline ends. Germline V CDR1 and CDR2: MNHEY, SMNVEV (reference sequence). This CDR3 has 19 amino acids. The CDR3 bases are TGTGCCAGCAGTTTATCCCCCCACCGGGGAGGATTGAGGCAAGAGACCCAGTACTTC. Its translation is CASSLSPHRGGLRQETQYF.